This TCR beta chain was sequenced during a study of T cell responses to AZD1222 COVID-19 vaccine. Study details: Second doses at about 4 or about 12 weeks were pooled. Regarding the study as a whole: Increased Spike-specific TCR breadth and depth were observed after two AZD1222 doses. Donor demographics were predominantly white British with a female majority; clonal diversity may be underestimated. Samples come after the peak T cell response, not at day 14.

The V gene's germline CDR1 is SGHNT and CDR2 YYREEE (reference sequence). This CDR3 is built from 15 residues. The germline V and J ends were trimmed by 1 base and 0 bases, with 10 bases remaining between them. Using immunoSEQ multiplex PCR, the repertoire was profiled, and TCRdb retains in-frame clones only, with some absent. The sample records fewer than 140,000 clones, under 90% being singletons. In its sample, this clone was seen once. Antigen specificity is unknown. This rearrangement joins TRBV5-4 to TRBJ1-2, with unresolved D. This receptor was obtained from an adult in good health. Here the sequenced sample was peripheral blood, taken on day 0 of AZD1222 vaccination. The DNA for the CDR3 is TGTGCCAGCAGCTTGCGGCGCCAGACTAACTATGGCTACACCTTC. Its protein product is CASSLRRQTNYGYTF.